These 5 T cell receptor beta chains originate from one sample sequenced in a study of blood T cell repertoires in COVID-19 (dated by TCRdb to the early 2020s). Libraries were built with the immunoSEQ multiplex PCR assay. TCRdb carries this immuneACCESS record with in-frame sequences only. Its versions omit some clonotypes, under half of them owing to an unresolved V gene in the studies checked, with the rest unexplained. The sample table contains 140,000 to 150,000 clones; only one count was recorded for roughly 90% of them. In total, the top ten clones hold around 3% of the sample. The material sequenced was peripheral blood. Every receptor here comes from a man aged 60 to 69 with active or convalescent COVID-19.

In DNA, the CDR3 is TGTGCCAGCAGCACAGGGGGCCAGCAGTTCTTC. It specifies CASSTGGQQFF. This chain links TRBV6-4 with TRBJ2-1; 9 bases align to TRBD1. Trimming at V came to 6 bases and at J to 11 bases, leaving 2 bases not matched to a gene. This CDR3 is built from 11 residues. CDR1 is MRHNA and CDR2 is SNTAGT in the germline V gene.

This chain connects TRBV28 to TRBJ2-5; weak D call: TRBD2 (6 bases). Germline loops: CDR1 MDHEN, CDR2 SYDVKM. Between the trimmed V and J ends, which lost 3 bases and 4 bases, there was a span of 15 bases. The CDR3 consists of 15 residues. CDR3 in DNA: TGTGCCAGCAGTTTCCGCCTAGCGACCAGAGAGACCCAGTACTTC. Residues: CASSFRLATRETQYF. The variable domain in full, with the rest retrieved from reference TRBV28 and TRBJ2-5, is DVKVTQSSRYLVKRTGEKVFLECVQDMDHENMFWYRQDPGLGLRLIYFSYDVKMKEKGDIPEGYSVSREKKERFSLILESASTNQTSMYLCASSFRLATRETQYFGPGTRLLVL.

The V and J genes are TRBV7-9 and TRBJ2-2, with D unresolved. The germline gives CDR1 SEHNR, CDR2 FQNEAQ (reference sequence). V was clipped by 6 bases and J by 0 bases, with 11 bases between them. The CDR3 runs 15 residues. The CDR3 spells CASRLDGSNTGELFF. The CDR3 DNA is TGTGCCAGCAGACTTGACGGGTCGAACACCGGGGAGCTGTTTTTT. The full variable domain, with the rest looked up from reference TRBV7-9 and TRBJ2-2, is DTGVSQNPRHKITKRGQNVTFRCDPISEHNRLYWYRQTLGQGPEFLTYFQNEAQLEKSRLLSDRFSAERPKGSFSTLEIQRTEQGDSAMYLCASRLDGSNTGELFFGEGSRLTVL.

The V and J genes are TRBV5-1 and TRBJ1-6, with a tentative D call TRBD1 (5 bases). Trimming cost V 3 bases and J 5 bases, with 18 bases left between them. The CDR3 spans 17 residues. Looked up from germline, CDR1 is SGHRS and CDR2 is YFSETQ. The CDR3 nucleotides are TGCGCCAGCAGCTCTGCGGGGGGGAAGAAAGATAATTCACCCCTCCACTTT. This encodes CASSSAGGKKDNSPLHF.

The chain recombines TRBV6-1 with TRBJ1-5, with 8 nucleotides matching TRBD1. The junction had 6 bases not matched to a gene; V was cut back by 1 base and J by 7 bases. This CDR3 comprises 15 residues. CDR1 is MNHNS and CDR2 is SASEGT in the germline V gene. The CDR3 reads CASSEGAGGRQPQHF. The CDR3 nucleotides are TGTGCCAGCAGTGAAGGGGCAGGGGGCAGGCAGCCCCAGCATTTT.